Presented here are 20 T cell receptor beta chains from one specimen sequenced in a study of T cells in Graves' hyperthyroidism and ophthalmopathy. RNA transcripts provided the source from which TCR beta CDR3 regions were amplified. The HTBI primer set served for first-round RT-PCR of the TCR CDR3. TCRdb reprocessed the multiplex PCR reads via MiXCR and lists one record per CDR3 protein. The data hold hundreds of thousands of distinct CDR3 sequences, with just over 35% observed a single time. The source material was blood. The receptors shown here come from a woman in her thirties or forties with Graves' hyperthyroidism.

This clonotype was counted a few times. CDR3 in amino acids: CASSQDLAVRETQYF. As DNA, the CDR3 is TGCGCCAGCAGCCAAGATTTGGCGGTACGAGAGACCCAGTACTTC. The gene calls are TRBV4-1 and TRBJ2-5, with D unclear. Germline CDR1 is MGHRA and CDR2 is YSYEKL. Trimming pared 0 bases from V and 4 bases from J, leaving 12 bases between. This CDR3 comprises 15 residues.

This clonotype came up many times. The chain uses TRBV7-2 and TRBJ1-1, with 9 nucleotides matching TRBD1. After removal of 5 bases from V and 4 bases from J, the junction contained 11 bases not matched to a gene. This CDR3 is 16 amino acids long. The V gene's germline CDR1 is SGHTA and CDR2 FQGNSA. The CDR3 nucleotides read TGTGCCAGCAGCCAGGGAGGAACAGGGGGCCGCACTGAAGCTTTCTTT. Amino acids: CASSQGGTGGRTEAFF.

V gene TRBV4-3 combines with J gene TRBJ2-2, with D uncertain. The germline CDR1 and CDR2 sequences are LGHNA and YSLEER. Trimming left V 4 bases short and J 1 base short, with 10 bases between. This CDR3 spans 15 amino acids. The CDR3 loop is CASSRGRQNTGELFF. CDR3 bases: TGCGCCAGCAGCCGAGGACGACAGAACACCGGGGAGCTGTTTTTT.

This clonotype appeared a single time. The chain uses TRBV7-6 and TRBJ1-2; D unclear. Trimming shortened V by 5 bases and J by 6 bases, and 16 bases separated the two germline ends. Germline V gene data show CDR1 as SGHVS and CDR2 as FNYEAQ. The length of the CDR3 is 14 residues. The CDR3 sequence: CASSPLAGGHGYTF. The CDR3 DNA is TGTGCCAGCAGCCCACTAGCGGGAGGGCATGGCTACACCTTC. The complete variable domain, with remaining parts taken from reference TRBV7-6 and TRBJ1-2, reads GAGVSQSPRYKVTKRGQDVALRCDPISGHVSLYWYRQALGQGPEFLTYFNYEAQQDKSGLPNDRFSAERPEGSISTLTIQRTEQRDSAMYRCASSPLAGGHGYTFGSGTRLTVV.

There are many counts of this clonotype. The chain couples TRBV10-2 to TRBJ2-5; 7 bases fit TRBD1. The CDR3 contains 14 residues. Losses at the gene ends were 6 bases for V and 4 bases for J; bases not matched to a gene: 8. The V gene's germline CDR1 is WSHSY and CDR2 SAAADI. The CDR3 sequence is CASRRTGEGETQYF. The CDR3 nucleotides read TGCGCCAGCAGACGGACAGGCGAGGGAGAGACCCAGTACTTC.

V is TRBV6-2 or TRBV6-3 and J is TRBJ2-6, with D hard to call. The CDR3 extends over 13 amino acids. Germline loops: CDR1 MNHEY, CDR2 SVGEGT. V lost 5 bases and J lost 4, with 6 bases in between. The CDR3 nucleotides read TGTGCCAGCAGTCGATACGGGGCCAACGTCCTGACTTTC. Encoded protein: CASSRYGANVLTF.

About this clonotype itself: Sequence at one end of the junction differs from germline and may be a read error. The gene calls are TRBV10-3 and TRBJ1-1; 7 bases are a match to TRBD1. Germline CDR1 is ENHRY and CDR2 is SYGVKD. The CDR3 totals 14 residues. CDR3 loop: CAISTGATNTEAFF. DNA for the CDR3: TGCGCCATCAGTACAGGGGCTACGAACACTGAAGCTTTCTTT.

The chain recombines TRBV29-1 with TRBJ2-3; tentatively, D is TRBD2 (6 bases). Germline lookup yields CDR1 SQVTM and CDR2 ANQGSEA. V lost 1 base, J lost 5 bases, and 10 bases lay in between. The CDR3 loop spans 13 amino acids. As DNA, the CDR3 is TGCAGCGTTGAAGGTGGAGGGATAGATACGCAGTATTTT. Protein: CSVEGGGIDTQYF.

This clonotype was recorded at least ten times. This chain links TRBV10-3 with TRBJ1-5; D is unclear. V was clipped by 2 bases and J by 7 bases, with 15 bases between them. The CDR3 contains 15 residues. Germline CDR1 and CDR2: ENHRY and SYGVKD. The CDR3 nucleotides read TGTGCCATCAGTGAGGTCGGGTTCTCTCTACAGCCCCAGCATTTT. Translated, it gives CAISEVGFSLQPQHF.

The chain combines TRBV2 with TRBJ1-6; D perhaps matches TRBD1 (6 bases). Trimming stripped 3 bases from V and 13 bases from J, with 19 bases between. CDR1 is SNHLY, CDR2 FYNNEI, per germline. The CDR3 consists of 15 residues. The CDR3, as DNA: TGTGCCAGCAGTGATGAGGGGGTGGGCAATCAGCCCCTCCACTTT. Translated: CASSDEGVGNQPLHF.

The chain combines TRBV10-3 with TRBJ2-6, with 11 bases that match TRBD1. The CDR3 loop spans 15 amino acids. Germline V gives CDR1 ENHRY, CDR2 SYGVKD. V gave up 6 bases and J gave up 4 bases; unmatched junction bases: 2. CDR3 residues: CAIRDRGPGANVLTF. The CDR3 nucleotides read TGTGCCATCAGGGACAGGGGGCCAGGGGCCAACGTCCTGACTTTC.

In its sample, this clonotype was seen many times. The CDR3 is CASSLARGIMNTEAFF. The CDR3 coding sequence is TGTGCCAGCAGCTTAGCGAGGGGCATCATGAACACTGAAGCTTTCTTT. V usage is TRBV7-8 and J usage is TRBJ1-1, with a possible D match to TRBD1 (5 bases). Germline lookup yields CDR1 SGHVS and CDR2 FQNEAQ. This CDR3 is built from 16 residues. V was cut by 0 bases and J by 0 bases, with 11 bases left in between.

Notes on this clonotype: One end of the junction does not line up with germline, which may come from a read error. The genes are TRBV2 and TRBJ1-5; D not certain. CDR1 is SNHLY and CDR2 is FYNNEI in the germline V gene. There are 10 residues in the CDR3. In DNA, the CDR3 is TGTGCCAGCAGTGAACAGTCACAGCTGTTT. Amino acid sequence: CASSEQSQLF.

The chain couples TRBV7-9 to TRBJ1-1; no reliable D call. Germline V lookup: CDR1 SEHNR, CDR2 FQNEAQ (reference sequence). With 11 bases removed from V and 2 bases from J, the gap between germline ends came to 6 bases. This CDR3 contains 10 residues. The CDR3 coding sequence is TGTGCCGGCTCCAACACTGAAGCTTTCTTT. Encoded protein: CAGSNTEAFF.

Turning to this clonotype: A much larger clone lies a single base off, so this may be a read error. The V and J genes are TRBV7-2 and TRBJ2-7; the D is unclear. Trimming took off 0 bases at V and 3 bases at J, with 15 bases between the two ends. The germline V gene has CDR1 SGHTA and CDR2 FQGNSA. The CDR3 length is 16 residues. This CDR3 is CASSLALAPAGYEQYF. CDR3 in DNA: TGTGCCAGCAGCTTAGCGTTAGCTCCGGCTGGCTACGAGCAGTACTTC.

The CDR3 DNA reads TGCAGTGCTCTCAGCTCCTACGAGCAGTACTTC. It specifies CSALSSYEQYF. J is TRBJ2-7 and V is TRBV20-1; D uncertain. From germline, CDR1 is DFQATT and CDR2 SNEGSKA (reference sequence). Trimming shortened V by 5 bases and J by 0 bases, and 5 bases separated the two germline ends. This CDR3 is 11 amino acids long.

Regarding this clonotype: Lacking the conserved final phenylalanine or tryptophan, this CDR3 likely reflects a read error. CDR3 sequence reads: CASSFGREAFL. In DNA form, the CDR3 reads TGCGCCAGCAGCTTTGGGCGTGAAGCTTTCCTT. The chain carries TRBV5-1 and TRBJ1-1; D not resolved. The germline V gene encodes CDR1 SGHRS and CDR2 YFSETQ. The CDR3 has 11 amino acids. V gave up 2 bases and J gave up 7 bases, with 6 bases separating them.

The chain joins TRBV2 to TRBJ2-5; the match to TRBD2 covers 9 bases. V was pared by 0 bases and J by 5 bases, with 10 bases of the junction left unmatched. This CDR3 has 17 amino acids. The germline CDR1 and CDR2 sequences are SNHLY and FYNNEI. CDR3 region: CASSEAPPGRGGETQYF. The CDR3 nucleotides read TGTGCCAGCAGTGAAGCGCCCCCGGGGCGGGGGGGGGAGACCCAGTACTTC.

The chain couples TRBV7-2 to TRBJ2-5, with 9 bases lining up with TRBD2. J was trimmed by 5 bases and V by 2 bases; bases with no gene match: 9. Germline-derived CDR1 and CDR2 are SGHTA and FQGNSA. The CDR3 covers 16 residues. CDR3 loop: CASSLSLAGKRETQYF. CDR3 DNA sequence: TGTGCCAGCAGCTTATCCCTAGCGGGGAAGCGGGAGACCCAGTACTTC. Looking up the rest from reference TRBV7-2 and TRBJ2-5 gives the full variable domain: GAGVSQSPSNKVTEKGKDVELRCDPISGHTALYWYRQSLGQGLEFLIYFQGNSAPDKSGLPSDRFSAERTGGSVSTLTIQRTQQEDSAVYLCASSLSLAGKRETQYFGPGTRLLVL.

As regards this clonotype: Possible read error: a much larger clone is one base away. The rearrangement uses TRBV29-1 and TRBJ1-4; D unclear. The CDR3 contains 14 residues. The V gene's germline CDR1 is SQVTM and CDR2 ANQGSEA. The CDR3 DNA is TGCAGCGTTGGGTCGGGGTCTACTAATGAAAGACTGTTTTTT. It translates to CSVGSGSTNERLFF.